A single TCR beta chain is shown here with its context. Its specificity is not known. The V end lost 10 bases, the J end lost 6 bases, and 14 bases lay between the germline ends. CDR1 MDHEN and CDR2 SYDVKM come from the germline V gene. There are 12 residues in the CDR3. These data originate in a study of cytotoxic CD8 clonotypes in ibrutinib-treated CLL. Study-level information: In all, about a dozen patients were relapsed/refractory, approximately 14 were treatment-naive and roughly 18 were IGHV unmutated.

Findings and limits, study-wide: Before falling back toward baseline at progression, clonality had risen at the time of ibrutinib response. Different sampling times were used for sustained-remission and progressing patients.

Libraries were prepared by immunoSEQ multiplex PCR; TCRdb keeps only in-frame clonotypes and omits some of them. The sample shows 150,000 or so clones, over 75% of them seen only once. The input for sequencing was PBMCs, taken after 24 months of ibrutinib treatment. The chain employs TRBV28 and TRBJ2-3; D is uncertain. The sequence came from a human donor with chronic lymphocytic leukemia. CDR3 DNA sequence: TGTGCCACCCTATTGGTAGGTGATACGCAGTATTTT. Its protein is CATLLVGDTQYF.